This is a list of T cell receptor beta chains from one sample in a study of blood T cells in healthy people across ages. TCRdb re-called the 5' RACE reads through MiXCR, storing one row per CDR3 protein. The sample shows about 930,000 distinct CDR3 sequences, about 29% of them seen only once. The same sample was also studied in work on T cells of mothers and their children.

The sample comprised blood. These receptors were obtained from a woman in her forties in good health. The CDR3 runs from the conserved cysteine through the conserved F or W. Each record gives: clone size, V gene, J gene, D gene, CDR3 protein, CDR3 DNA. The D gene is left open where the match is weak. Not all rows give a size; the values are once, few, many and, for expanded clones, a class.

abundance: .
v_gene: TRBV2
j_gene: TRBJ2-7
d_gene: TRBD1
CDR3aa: CASSQDRGGGEQYF
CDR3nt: TGTGCCAGCAGTCAGGACAGGGGTGGAGGCGAGCAGTACTTC

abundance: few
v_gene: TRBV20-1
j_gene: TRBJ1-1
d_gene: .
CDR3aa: CRGGRSLTTEAFF
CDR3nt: TGCAGGGGCGGAAGGTCCTTGACCACTGAAGCTTTCTTT

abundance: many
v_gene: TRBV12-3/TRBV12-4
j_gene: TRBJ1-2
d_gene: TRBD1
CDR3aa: CASRQGQADYGYTF
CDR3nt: TGTGCCAGCAGACAGGGACAGGCGGACTATGGCTACACCTTC

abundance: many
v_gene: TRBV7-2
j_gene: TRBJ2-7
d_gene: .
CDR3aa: CASSRVGAGGRDEQYF
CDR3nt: TGTGCCAGCAGCCGAGTTGGGGCAGGGGGGCGGGACGAGCAGTACTTC

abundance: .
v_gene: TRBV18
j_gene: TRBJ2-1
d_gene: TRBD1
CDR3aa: CASSTGTGGSEQFF
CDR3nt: TGTGCCAGCTCCACCGGGACAGGGGGCAGTGAGCAGTTCTTC

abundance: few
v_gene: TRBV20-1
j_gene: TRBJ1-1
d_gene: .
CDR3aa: CSAREGTGAGTEAFF
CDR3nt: TGCAGTGCTAGAGAGGGGACGGGGGCCGGCACTGAAGCTTTCTTT

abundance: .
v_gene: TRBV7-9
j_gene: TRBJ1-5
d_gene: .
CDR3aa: CASSLGYGRNSNQPQHF
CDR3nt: TGTGCCAGCAGCTTAGGTTACGGACGGAATAGCAATCAGCCCCAGCATTTT

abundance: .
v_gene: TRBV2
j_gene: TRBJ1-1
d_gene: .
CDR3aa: CASLWGQGTEAFF
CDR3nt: TGTGCCAGCCTCTGGGGGCAGGGAACTGAAGCTTTCTTT

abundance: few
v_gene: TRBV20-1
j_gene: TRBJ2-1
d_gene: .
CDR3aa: CSARTWQGIYNEQFF
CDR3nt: TGCAGTGCGCGAACGTGGCAGGGAATCTACAATGAGCAGTTCTTC

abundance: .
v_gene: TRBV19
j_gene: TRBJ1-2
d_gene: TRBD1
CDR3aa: CPRGDYGYTF
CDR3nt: TGCCCCAGGGGGGACTATGGCTACACCTTC

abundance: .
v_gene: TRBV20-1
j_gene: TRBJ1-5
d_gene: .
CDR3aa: CSAIAGGGNQPQHF
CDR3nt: TGCAGTGCTATAGCCGGGGGAGGCAATCAGCCCCAGCATTTT

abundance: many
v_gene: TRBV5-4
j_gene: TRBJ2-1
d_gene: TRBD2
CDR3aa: CASSLFYGGGRLVANEQFF
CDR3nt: TGTGCCAGCAGCCTATTTTACGGGGGGGGCCGTTTAGTGGCCAATGAGCAGTTCTTC

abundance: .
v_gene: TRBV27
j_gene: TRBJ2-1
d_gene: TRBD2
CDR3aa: CASSLRGGLAPNEQFF
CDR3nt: TGTGCCAGCAGTTTACGGGGGGGATTAGCCCCTAATGAGCAGTTCTTC

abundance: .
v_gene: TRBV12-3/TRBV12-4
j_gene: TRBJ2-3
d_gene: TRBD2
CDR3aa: CASSFPSGSTDTQYF
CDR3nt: TGTGCCAGCAGTTTTCCTAGCGGGAGTACAGATACGCAGTATTTT

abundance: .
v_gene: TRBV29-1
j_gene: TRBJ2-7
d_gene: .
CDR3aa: CSVEVAIEQYF
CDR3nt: TGCAGCGTTGAAGTGGCGATCGAGCAGTACTTC

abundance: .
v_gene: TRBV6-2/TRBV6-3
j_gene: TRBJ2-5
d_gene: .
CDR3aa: CASSFQNQETQYF
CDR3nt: TGTGCCAGCAGTTTTCAGAACCAAGAGACCCAGTACTTC

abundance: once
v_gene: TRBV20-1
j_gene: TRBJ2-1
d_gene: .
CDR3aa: CSARGVFEGRQVNEQFF
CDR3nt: TGCAGTGCTAGAGGCGTCTTCGAGGGGCGTCAAGTGAATGAGCAGTTCTTC

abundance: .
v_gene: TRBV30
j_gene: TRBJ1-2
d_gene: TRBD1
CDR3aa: CAWRLPRRGSHYGYTF
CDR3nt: TGTGCCTGGAGGCTCCCCCGCAGGGGGTCCCACTATGGCTACACCTTC

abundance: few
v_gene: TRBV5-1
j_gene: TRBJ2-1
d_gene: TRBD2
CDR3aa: CASSPLTSGGNNEQFF
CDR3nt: TGCGCCAGCAGCCCCCTGACTAGCGGGGGGAACAATGAGCAGTTCTTC

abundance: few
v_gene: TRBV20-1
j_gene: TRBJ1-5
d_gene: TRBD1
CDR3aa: CSARTRQGVMPQHF
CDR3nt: TGCAGTGCTAGGACGAGACAGGGGGTTATGCCCCAGCATTTT

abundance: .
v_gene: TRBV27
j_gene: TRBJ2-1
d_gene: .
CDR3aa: CASNQLGSGYNEQFF
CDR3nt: TGTGCCAGCAATCAACTGGGTAGTGGGTACAATGAGCAGTTCTTC

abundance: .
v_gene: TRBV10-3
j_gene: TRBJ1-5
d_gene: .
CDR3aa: CTIGQPSTDTQHF
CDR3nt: TGCACCATCGGACAGCCCAGCACAGATACGCAGCATTTT

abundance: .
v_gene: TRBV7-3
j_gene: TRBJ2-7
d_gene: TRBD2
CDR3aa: CASSLKRDSYEQYF
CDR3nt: TGTGCCAGCAGCTTAAAGCGGGACTCCTACGAGCAGTACTTC

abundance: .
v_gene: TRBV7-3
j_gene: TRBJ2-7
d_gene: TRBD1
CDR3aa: CASSGSTGGAYEQYF
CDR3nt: TGTGCCAGCAGCGGGTCGACAGGGGGCGCGTACGAGCAGTACTTC

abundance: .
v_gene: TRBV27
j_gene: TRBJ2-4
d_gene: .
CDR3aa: CASSPDDGWGLAKNIQYF
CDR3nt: TGTGCCAGCAGTCCCGATGACGGATGGGGCTTAGCCAAAAACATTCAGTACTTC

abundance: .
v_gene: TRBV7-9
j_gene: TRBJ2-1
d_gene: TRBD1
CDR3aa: CASSFDPGTAQASYNEQFF
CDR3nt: TGTGCCAGCAGCTTCGATCCCGGGACAGCCCAAGCCTCCTACAATGAGCAGTTCTTC

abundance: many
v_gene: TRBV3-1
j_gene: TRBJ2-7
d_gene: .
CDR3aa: CASSQEIGSYEQYF
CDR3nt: TGTGCCAGCAGCCAAGAGATCGGCTCCTACGAGCAGTACTTC

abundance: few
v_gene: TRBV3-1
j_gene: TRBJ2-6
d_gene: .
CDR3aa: CASSPHRAGANVLTF
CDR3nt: TGTGCCAGCAGCCCCCACAGGGCTGGGGCCAACGTCCTGACTTTC

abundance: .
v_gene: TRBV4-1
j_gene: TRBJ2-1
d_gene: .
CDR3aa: CASSQAHLPNNEQFF
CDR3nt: TGCGCCAGCAGCCAAGCCCACCTTCCGAACAATGAGCAGTTCTTC

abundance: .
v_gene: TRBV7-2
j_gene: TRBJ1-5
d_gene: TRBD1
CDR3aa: CASSLVGTGDDQPQHF
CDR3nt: TGTGCCAGCAGCTTGGTGGGGACAGGGGATGATCAGCCCCAGCATTTT

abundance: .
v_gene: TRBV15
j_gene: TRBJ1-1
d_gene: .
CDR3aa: CATSRDLGLPVQGTLFNTEAFF
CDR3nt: TGTGCCACCAGCAGAGATTTAGGGCTGCCCGTGCAGGGCACCCTCTTCAACACTGAAGCTTTCTTT

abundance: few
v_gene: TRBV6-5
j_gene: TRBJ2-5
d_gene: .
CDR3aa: CASSLLQTLQGETQYF
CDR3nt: TGTGCCAGCAGTTTACTCCAAACCCTACAGGGAGAGACCCAGTACTTC

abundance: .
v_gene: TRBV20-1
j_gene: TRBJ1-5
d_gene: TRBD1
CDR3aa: CSAASGTDNQPQHF
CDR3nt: TGCAGTGCTGCATCCGGGACAGACAATCAGCCCCAGCATTTT